This is a list of T cell receptor beta chains from one sample in a study of blood T cell repertoires in COVID-19. Assay used: immunoSEQ multiplex PCR; TCRdb lists only in-frame clones, some missing. This table holds 52,000 or so clones, about 80% found once. What was sequenced was peripheral blood. The receptors were gathered from a human donor in a cohort sampled during active COVID-19. Both conserved end residues are part of each CDR3. The order of the fields is D gene, V gene, J gene, clone size, CDR3 protein, CDR3 DNA. The D gene is left open where the match is weak. Not all rows give a size; the values are once, few, many and, for expanded clones, a class.

>.|TRBV24-1|TRBJ2-2|few
CATSDLGGADTGELFF
TGTGCCACCAGTGATTTGGGGGGGGCGGACACCGGGGAGCTGTTTTTT
>.|TRBV28|TRBJ2-7|.
CASSSPTWRRYEQYF
TGTGCCAGCAGTTCCCCGACATGGCGACGGTACGAGCAGTACTTC
>.|TRBV7-9|TRBJ2-7|once
CASSRLGNEQYF
TGTGCCAGCAGCCGACTCGGGAACGAGCAGTACTTC
>.|TRBV29-1|TRBJ1-1|few
CSAPGERLGAFF
TGCAGCGCGCCAGGGGAGAGGCTTGGAGCTTTCTTT
>TRBD2|TRBV6-5|TRBJ2-7|few
CASRRGAGDSYEQYF
TGTGCCAGCAGGCGGGGGGCTGGTGACTCCTACGAGCAGTACTTC
>.|TRBV30|TRBJ1-2|.
CAWSGAGFDGYTF
TGTGCCTGGAGTGGGGCAGGGTTCGATGGCTACACCTTC
>TRBD2|TRBV24-1|TRBJ2-3|.
CATSDPGLAGGRDTQYF
TGTGCCACCAGTGACCCGGGACTAGCGGGAGGGCGGGATACGCAGTATTTT
>.|TRBV28|TRBJ1-2|.
CASSFQGLYYGYTF
TGTGCCAGCAGTTTCCAGGGATTGTACTATGGCTACACCTTC
>.|TRBV9|TRBJ2-7|once
CASSPRGYEQYF
TGTGCCAGCAGCCCTAGAGGGTACGAGCAGTACTTC
>.|TRBV4-2|TRBJ2-7|.
CASSQDGAGGYEQYF
TGTGCCAGCAGCCAAGATGGGGCAGGGGGGTACGAGCAGTACTTC